The 26 T cell receptor beta chains reported below all come from one sample, sequenced in a study of T cell responses to AZD1222 COVID-19 vaccine. Generated by immunoSEQ multiplex PCR, the TCRdb table keeps only in-frame clones and is missing some. The sample holds 50,000 to 55,000 clones; roughly 89% are singletons and the top ten take under 3.5%. The sample in question was peripheral blood, obtained 28 days after the second AZD1222 dose. The receptors derive from an adult who received the AZD1222 COVID-19 vaccine.

This rearrangement joins TRBV9 to TRBJ2-4; perhaps D is TRBD1 or TRBD2 (5 bases each). V gave up 4 bases and J gave up 1 base, with 12 bases separating them. CDR1 is SGDLS and CDR2 is YYNGEE in the germline V gene. This CDR3 spans 15 amino acids. CDR3 loop: CASSRDAGAKNIQYF. The CDR3 nucleotides read TGTGCCAGCAGCCGGGACGCTGGGGCCAAAAACATTCAGTACTTC. The variable domain in full, with the rest retrieved from reference TRBV9 and TRBJ2-4, is DSGVTQTPKHLITATGQRVTLRCSPRSGDLSVYWYQQSLDQGLQFLIQYYNGEERAKGNILERFSAQQFPDLHSELNLSSLELGDSALYFCASSRDAGAKNIQYFGAGTRLSVL.

The genes are TRBV30 and TRBJ1-6; 8 nucleotides line up with TRBD1. The V segment lost 2 bases and the J segment 7 bases; nucleotides outside the gene matches: 10. Germline V gene lookup returns CDR1 GTSNPN and CDR2 SVGIG (reference sequence). The CDR3 contains 16 residues. CDR3 protein: CAWSLGGQVENSPLHF. In nucleotides, the CDR3 is TGTGCCTGGAGTCTAGGGGGACAGGTGGAAAATTCACCCCTCCACTTT.

This chain uses TRBV11-3 with TRBJ2-2; D is perhaps TRBD1 (5 bases). In germline, CDR1 is SGHNT, CDR2 YENEEA. V lost 6 bases and J lost 1, with 9 bases in between. The CDR3 covers 14 residues. CDR3 DNA sequence: TGTGCCAGCAGACGAACAGGGAACACCGGGGAGCTGTTTTTT. It codes for CASRRTGNTGELFF.

This chain links TRBV9 with TRBJ2-1; 10 bases are a match to TRBD2. Per germline, CDR1 SGDLS and CDR2 YYNGEE. V dropped 0 bases and J dropped 9; count of bases not matched to a gene: 6. The CDR3 sequence is 15 residues long. The CDR3 spells CASSVVGSGRFEQFF. The CDR3 DNA follows: TGTGCCAGCAGCGTAGTCGGTAGCGGGAGGTTTGAGCAGTTCTTC. The full variable domain, completed using reference TRBV9 and TRBJ2-1, is DSGVTQTPKHLITATGQRVTLRCSPRSGDLSVYWYQQSLDQGLQFLIQYYNGEERAKGNILERFSAQQFPDLHSELNLSSLELGDSALYFCASSVVGSGRFEQFFGPGTRLTVL.

The J gene is TRBJ2-7, the V gene TRBV20-1; 7 positions match TRBD2. The CDR3 covers 15 residues. With 3 bases clipped from V and 0 bases from J, the junction kept 8 bases outside the gene matches. The V gene's germline CDR1 is DFQATT and CDR2 SNEGSKA (reference sequence). The CDR3 protein is CSASPLAAGSYEQYF. The CDR3 coding sequence is TGCAGTGCTAGTCCTCTAGCGGCCGGCTCCTACGAGCAGTACTTC.

The rearrangement uses TRBV11-2 and TRBJ2-7, with D possibly TRBD2 on 6 matching bases. V was pared by 1 base and J by 6 bases, with 10 bases between. Germline-derived CDR1 and CDR2 are SGHAT and FQNNGV. The CDR3 has 13 residues. In nucleotides, the CDR3 is TGTGCCAGCAGCTTAGTTACCGGGGGCGAGCAGTACTTC. It yields the protein CASSLVTGGEQYF.

V gene TRBV28 combines with J gene TRBJ1-2; D remains ambiguous. Germline V gene sequence: CDR1 MDHEN, CDR2 SYDVKM. Trimming took off 5 bases at V and 0 bases at J, with 7 bases between the two ends. The CDR3 consists of 13 residues. The CDR3 DNA follows: TGTGCCAGCAGTCCACAGCCTAACTATGGCTACACCTTC. This encodes CASSPQPNYGYTF.

The chain joins TRBV28 to TRBJ2-3; 9 bases match TRBD2. Germline CDR1 is MDHEN and CDR2 is SYDVKM. The CDR3 is 16 residues long. With V trimmed by 6 bases and J by 0 bases, 7 bases remained unmatched. CDR3 residues: CASSDITSGSTDTQYF. Written as DNA, the CDR3 is TGTGCCAGCAGCGATATTACTAGCGGGAGCACAGATACGCAGTATTTT.

This chain joins TRBV7-2 and TRBJ2-4; D gene uncertain. With 3 bases removed from V and 4 bases from J, the gap between germline ends came to 10 bases. CDR1 SGHTA and CDR2 FQGNSA come from the germline V gene. The length of the CDR3 is 14 residues. The CDR3 bases are TGTGCCAGCAGCTTCTTAGGGCAGAAAAACATTCAGTACTTC. It specifies CASSFLGQKNIQYF.

This clone was picked up a small number of times. This sequence joins TRBV19 and TRBJ1-5, with D uncertain. Germline V gene lookup returns CDR1 LNHDA and CDR2 SQIVND (reference sequence). Trimming removed 3 bases at V and 4 bases at J, with 4 bases between. This CDR3 has 12 residues. CDR3 sequence: CASSIVNQPQHF. The CDR3 nucleotides are TGTGCCAGTAGTATCGTGAATCAGCCCCAGCATTTT. Complete variable domain (other parts from reference TRBV19 and TRBJ1-5): DGGITQSPKYLFRKEGQNVTLSCEQNLNHDAMYWYRQDPGQGLRLIYYSQIVNDFQKGDIAEGYSVSREKKESFPLTVTSAQKNPTAFYLCASSIVNQPQHFGDGTRLSIL.

The V gene is TRBV30, the J gene TRBJ2-7; D is possibly TRBD2 (5 bases). Trimming took 5 bases from V and 6 from J, leaving 8 bases between them. The germline CDR1 and CDR2 sequences are GTSNPN and SVGIG (reference sequence). This CDR3 is built from 10 residues. CDR3 in DNA: TGTGCCTGGGGGAGTATCGAGCAGTACTTC. Translation gives CAWGSIEQYF.

The V and J genes are TRBV11-2 and TRBJ2-5; D is possibly TRBD1 or TRBD2 (5 bases each). The CDR3 runs to 13 residues. Germline V CDR1 and CDR2: SGHAT, FQNNGV. Trimming took 4 bases from V and 7 from J, leaving 13 bases between them. CDR3 region: CASSSVRGGTQYF. DNA of the CDR3: TGTGCCAGCAGCTCTGTACGGGGCGGGACCCAGTACTTC.

CDR3 amino acids: CASSQVRGSPLHF. The CDR3, as DNA: TGTGCCAGCAGCCAAGTTAGGGGCTCACCCCTCCACTTT. The genes are TRBV3-1 (or the pseudogene TRBV3-2) and TRBJ1-6; TRBD1 might be the D (5 bases). This CDR3 spans 13 amino acids. Trimming left V 1 base short and J 10 bases short, with 8 bases between. Germline V lookup: CDR1 LGHDT, CDR2 YNNKEL (reference sequence).

The chain couples TRBV10-3 to TRBJ1-1; D is perhaps TRBD1 (6 bases). The germline V gene encodes CDR1 ENHRY and CDR2 SYGVKD. Trimming removed 8 bases at V and 1 base at J, with 11 bases between. CDR3 length: 13 amino acids. DNA of the CDR3: TGTGCCATCGTCCCGGGGGCGAACACTGAAGCTTTCTTT. Amino acids: CAIVPGANTEAFF.

V usage is TRBV9 and J usage is TRBJ2-2, with D uncertain. The CDR3 spans 16 residues. Germline assignment: CDR1 SGDLS and CDR2 YYNGEE. V was shortened by 0 bases and J by 1 base, with 10 bases between the two germline ends. CDR3 sequence (DNA): TGTGCCAGCAGCGTAGGCCTAGGGCAGAACACCGGGGAGCTGTTTTTT. Residues: CASSVGLGQNTGELFF.

The chain joins TRBV28 to TRBJ2-7; 9 bases are a match to TRBD1. The CDR3 covers 14 residues. With V trimmed by 6 bases and J by 2 bases, 5 bases remained unmatched. Germline V gives CDR1 MDHEN, CDR2 SYDVKM. Here the CDR3 DNA reads TGTGCCAGCAGACTGGGACAGGGAGCCTACGAGCAGTACTTC. Translated: CASRLGQGAYEQYF.

In DNA, the CDR3 is TGTGCCACCCTCATGGGATCGAACACCGGGGAGCTGTTTTTT. It yields the protein CATLMGSNTGELFF. This chain uses TRBV28 with TRBJ2-2; D gene uncertain. The germline V and J ends were trimmed by 10 bases and 0 bases, with 12 bases remaining between them. Germline CDR1 and CDR2: MDHEN and SYDVKM. This CDR3 comprises 14 residues.

The V and J genes are TRBV28 and TRBJ2-2; no definite D call. CDR3 size: 11 residues. Germline V gene data show CDR1 as MDHEN and CDR2 as SYDVKM. With 6 bases removed from V and 9 bases from J, the gap between germline ends came to 8 bases. CDR3 region: CASSPRRELFF. In DNA form, the CDR3 reads TGTGCCAGCAGCCCCCGCCGGGAGCTGTTTTTT.

The chain combines TRBV3-1 (or the pseudogene TRBV3-2) with TRBJ2-6, with D unclear. Germline CDR1 is LGHDT and CDR2 is YNNKEL (reference sequence). V gave up 2 bases and J gave up 4 bases, with 6 bases separating them. This CDR3 contains 14 residues. CDR3 in DNA: TGTGCCAGCAGCCAACTAACGGGGGCCAACGTCCTGACTTTC. As protein: CASSQLTGANVLTF.

This chain joins TRBV18 and TRBJ2-1; TRBD1 might be the D (6 bases). Germline V CDR1 and CDR2: KGHSH, LQKENI. Trimming removed 1 base at V and 4 bases at J, with 14 bases between. The CDR3 length is 16 residues. CDR3 nucleotide sequence: TGTGCCAGCTCACCACTCCGGGACACCAATTACAATGAGCAGTTCTTC. Amino acid sequence: CASSPLRDTNYNEQFF.

This rearrangement joins TRBV28 to TRBJ1-5, with D possibly TRBD1 on 6 matching bases. Trimming stripped 7 bases from V and 7 bases from J, with 20 bases between. CDR3 size: 15 residues. Germline CDR1 is MDHEN and CDR2 is SYDVKM. The CDR3 is CASTPGGPLGQPQHF. CDR3 bases: TGTGCCAGCACCCCTGGGGGCCCCCTGGGACAGCCCCAGCATTTT.

This clone appeared a few times. The chain carries TRBV19 and TRBJ2-1; D might be TRBD1 (5 bases). There are 17 residues in the CDR3. Germline loops: CDR1 LNHDA, CDR2 SQIVND (reference sequence). With 1 base removed from V and 0 bases from J, the gap between germline ends came to 13 bases. The CDR3 bases are TGTGCCAGTAGTATAGGGGGCGACCACAGCTCCTACAATGAGCAGTTCTTC. Translated, it gives CASSIGGDHSSYNEQFF.

The chain uses TRBV30 and TRBJ1-2; 7 bases map to TRBD1. There are 14 residues in the CDR3. J was trimmed by 3 bases and V by 3 bases; bases with no gene match: 7. CDR1 GTSNPN and CDR2 SVGIG come from the germline V gene (reference sequence). The CDR3 coding sequence is TGTGCCTGGAGACAGGGGAGAGGGTACTATGGCTACACCTTC. Translating it yields CAWRQGRGYYGYTF.

The chain recombines TRBV9 with TRBJ1-3; D unclear. The CDR3 totals 17 residues. Trimming removed 0 bases from V and 0 bases from J, with 13 bases in between. Germline V gene lookup returns CDR1 SGDLS and CDR2 YYNGEE. The CDR3 spells CASSVAGGPSSGNTIYF. The CDR3 region has the DNA TGTGCCAGCAGCGTAGCTGGAGGCCCCAGCTCTGGAAACACCATATATTTT.

The chain joins TRBV2 to TRBJ1-6, with D tentatively TRBD1 (5 bases). This CDR3 contains 17 residues. V was pared by 0 bases and J by 0 bases, with 9 bases between. CDR1 is SNHLY, CDR2 FYNNEI, per germline. The CDR3 spells CASSEAGRGSYNSPLHF. The CDR3 region has the DNA TGTGCCAGCAGTGAAGCGGGAAGGGGCTCCTATAATTCACCCCTCCACTTT.

This chain connects TRBV29-1 to TRBJ2-5; 7 bases agree with TRBD1. This CDR3 region has 12 residues. The junction had 4 bases not matched to a gene; V was cut back by 7 bases and J by 2 bases. CDR1 is SQVTM, CDR2 ANQGSEA, per germline. CDR3 sequence reads: CSGGQQQETQYF. Here the CDR3 DNA reads TGCAGCGGGGGACAGCAACAAGAGACCCAGTACTTC.